This is a list of T cell receptor beta chains from one sample in a study of blood T cell repertoires in COVID-19. Sequencing was performed with immunoSEQ multiplex PCR; in TCRdb, only in-frame clones are kept and a portion is missing. The sample holds a few hundred thousand clones, almost 85% seen once. Source material: peripheral blood. The source of these receptors is a human donor in a cohort sampled during active COVID-19. The CDR3 runs from the conserved cysteine through the conserved F or W. D genes are given only for firm matches. Not every row has a clone size; where given, it reads once, few, many or a size class.

clone_size: -; d_call: TRBD1; j_call: TRBJ1-2; v_call: TRBV6-4; cdr3_aa: CASSRDRGDGYTF; cdr3_nt: TGTGCCAGCAGCCGGGACAGGGGTGATGGCTACACCTTC
clone_size: -; d_call: -; j_call: TRBJ1-5; v_call: TRBV27; cdr3_aa: CASSLGHNQPQHF; cdr3_nt: TGTGCCAGCAGTTTGGGCCACAATCAGCCCCAGCATTTT
clone_size: -; d_call: TRBD1; j_call: TRBJ1-1; v_call: TRBV7-3; cdr3_aa: CASSQGQGYTEAFF; cdr3_nt: TGTGCCAGCAGCCAGGGACAGGGATACACTGAAGCTTTCTTT
clone_size: once; d_call: -; j_call: TRBJ2-1; v_call: TRBV30; cdr3_aa: CAWSGGTYNEQFF; cdr3_nt: TGTGCCTGGAGTGGGGGGACTTACAATGAGCAGTTCTTC
clone_size: -; d_call: -; j_call: TRBJ1-2; v_call: TRBV12-5; cdr3_aa: CAYTTGLSYGYTF; cdr3_nt: TGTGCTTATACCACAGGCCTATCCTATGGCTACACCTTC
clone_size: few; d_call: -; j_call: TRBJ2-7; v_call: TRBV5-1; cdr3_aa: CASSLGTGEQYF; cdr3_nt: TGCGCCAGCAGTCTGGGCACCGGCGAGCAGTACTTC
clone_size: -; d_call: TRBD1; j_call: TRBJ1-4; v_call: TRBV2; cdr3_aa: CASSGAGGMEKLFF; cdr3_nt: TGTGCCAGCAGTGGGGCAGGGGGTATGGAAAAACTGTTTTTT
clone_size: -; d_call: TRBD2; j_call: TRBJ2-1; v_call: TRBV24-1; cdr3_aa: CATSDWGGMGEQFF; cdr3_nt: TGTGCCACCAGTGATTGGGGGGGAATGGGTGAGCAGTTCTTC
clone_size: -; d_call: -; j_call: TRBJ2-1; v_call: TRBV7-3; cdr3_aa: CASSPRDSRMHEQFF; cdr3_nt: TGTGCCAGCAGCCCCCGGGACTCCAGGATGCATGAGCAGTTCTTC
clone_size: -; d_call: TRBD1; j_call: TRBJ2-7; v_call: TRBV3-1/TRBV3-2; cdr3_aa: CASSPEQGYEQYF; cdr3_nt: TGTGCCAGCAGCCCCGAACAGGGGTACGAGCAGTACTTC